This T cell receptor (beta chain) was profiled in a study of OX40 agonist ivuxolimab in advanced cancers. Broadly, across the study: Ivuxolimab, which targeted the costimulatory receptor OX40 (CD134), was an agonistic, fully human IgG2 monoclonal antibody. Prior anti-PD-1, anti-PD-L1 or anti-CTLA-4 therapy was permitted, and checkpoint inhibitors had been received by roughly two fifths of dose-escalation patients. Partial responses occurred in three dose-escalation patients, of whom one had hepatocellular carcinoma and two had cutaneous melanoma. Intravenous ivuxolimab was administered to patients every 2 weeks at six dose levels: 0.01, 0.1, 0.3, 1.5, 3 and 10 mg/kg. Of the approximately 54 patients in dose escalation, about 20 had hepatocellular carcinoma, some 15 had melanoma, 9 had renal cell carcinoma and 9 had head and neck cancer. Peripheral TCRbeta sequencing was intended to test whether TCR sequence diversity was altered and clonal T-cell expansion was caused by ivuxolimab. The monotherapy dose-escalation portion (N ≈ 50 patients) of the phase I ivuxolimab trial is reported in the paper. A male proportion of 82.7% and a mean age of 60 years, ranging from 23 to 79, were recorded for the dose-escalation cohort. The research as a whole found: The antigen specificity of the peripheral T cells that underwent clonal expansion was not determined. After ivuxolimab, expanded clones were on average more numerous among CD8+ T cells than among CD4+ T cells. Low levels of normalized T-cell clonal expansion were also seen in some patients who did not respond. Clonal expansion of both CD4+ and CD8+ blood T cells was observed from baseline to week 6 at doses 0.1 to 3.0 mg/kg. In the 0.1-3.0 mg/kg groups, partial responders had among the lowest normalized peripheral clonal expansion, particularly in CD8+ T cells.

The CDR3 goes from the cysteine to the phenylalanine over 12 residues. Left in the record is the CDR3 DNA by itself, 36 bases read in frame from the first base. CDR1 and CDR2, looked up from the germline V gene, are SQVTM and ANQGSEA. V is pruned by 6 bases and J by 3 bases, leaving 3 bases of the junction without a gene match. About this clone: This receptor's antigen is unknown. The sample holds no much larger clone one base away, and base qualities are not on file.

Patients with a history of autoimmune disease or receiving systemic immunosuppression were excluded from the trial. Peripheral blood for TCR sequencing was collected from all dose cohorts at baseline, on cycle 4 day 1, and on cycle 7 day 1. Samples came from an open-label, multicenter, first-in-human phase I dose-escalation trial of ivuxolimab. Adults with locally advanced or metastatic head and neck squamous cell, hepatocellular, melanoma or renal cell carcinoma were enrolled in the trial. CD4+ and CD8+ T cells were sorted separately from peripheral blood before TCR sequencing. For sequencing of the TCRbeta CDR3 region, genomic DNA was extracted from the sorted cells. TCRbeta CDR3 regions were sequenced using the immunoSEQ Assay. What TCRdb holds here is the immuneACCESS table cut down to in-frame rearrangements. Part of the clones is not present; checked against another copy, under half of the missing clones reflect an unresolved V gene, and the others are unexplained. The sample table lists about 73,000 clones, 70% to 90% of them with a count of one. The top ten hold 0.4% to 0.65% of the sample.

Specimen: CD4+ or CD8+ T cells sorted from blood, collected in a trial of the OX40 agonist ivuxolimab. The chain links TRBV29-1 with TRBJ2-7; TRBD1 matches 9 bases in the middle. This receptor was taken from an adult with an advanced solid tumor such as melanoma, head and neck, liver or kidney cancer. CDR3 protein: CSVGTGFYEQYF. The DNA sequence is given as TGCAGCGTCGGGACAGGGTTCTACGAGCAGTACTTC.